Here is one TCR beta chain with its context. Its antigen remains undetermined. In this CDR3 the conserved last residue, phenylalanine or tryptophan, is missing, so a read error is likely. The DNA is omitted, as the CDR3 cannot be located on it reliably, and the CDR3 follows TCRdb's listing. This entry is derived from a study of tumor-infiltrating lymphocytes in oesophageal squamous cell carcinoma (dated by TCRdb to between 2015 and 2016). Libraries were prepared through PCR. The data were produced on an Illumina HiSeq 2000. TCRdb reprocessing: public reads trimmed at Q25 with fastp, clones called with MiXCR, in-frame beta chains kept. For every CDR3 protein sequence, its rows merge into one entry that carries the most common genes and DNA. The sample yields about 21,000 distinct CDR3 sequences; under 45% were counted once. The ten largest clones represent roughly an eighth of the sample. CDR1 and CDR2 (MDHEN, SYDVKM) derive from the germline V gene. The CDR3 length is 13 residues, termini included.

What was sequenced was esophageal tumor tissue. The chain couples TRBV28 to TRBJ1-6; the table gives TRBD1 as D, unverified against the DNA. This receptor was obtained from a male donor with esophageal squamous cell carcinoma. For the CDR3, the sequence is CASRGGSSYEQYC.